The entry that follows covers one T cell receptor (beta chain) sequence. Its matching antigen is unknown. This entry comes from a study of T cells in narcolepsy. Study-wide background: Healthy controls were enrolled alongside patients with narcolepsy type 1 or type 2. Study-level points and caveats: Blood of same and different patients, but not healthy controls, reportedly held recurring autoreactive clonotypes. HCRT-specific and TRIB2-specific autoreactive clonotypes appeared among same-patient CSF and blood CD4+ clonotypes. In some patient and control memory CD4+ samples, autoreactive clones were absent.

Profiling relied on immunoSEQ multiplex PCR, and the TCRdb table lists in-frame clones only, not all of them. The sample has about 31,000 clones; just under 80% are singletons. Trimming cost V 7 bases and J 3 bases, with 18 bases left between them. From germline, CDR1 is SNHLY and CDR2 FYNNEI. This CDR3 contains 15 residues. V and J are TRBV2 and TRBJ2-5, with D hard to call. Sequencing was performed on CD45RA- memory CD4+ T cells from PBMCs. The TCR was taken from a human donor with narcolepsy. In DNA, the CDR3 is TGTGCCAGCAAAGAGTACGGATCTGCCAAAGAGACCCAGTACTTC. Residues: CASKEYGSAKETQYF.